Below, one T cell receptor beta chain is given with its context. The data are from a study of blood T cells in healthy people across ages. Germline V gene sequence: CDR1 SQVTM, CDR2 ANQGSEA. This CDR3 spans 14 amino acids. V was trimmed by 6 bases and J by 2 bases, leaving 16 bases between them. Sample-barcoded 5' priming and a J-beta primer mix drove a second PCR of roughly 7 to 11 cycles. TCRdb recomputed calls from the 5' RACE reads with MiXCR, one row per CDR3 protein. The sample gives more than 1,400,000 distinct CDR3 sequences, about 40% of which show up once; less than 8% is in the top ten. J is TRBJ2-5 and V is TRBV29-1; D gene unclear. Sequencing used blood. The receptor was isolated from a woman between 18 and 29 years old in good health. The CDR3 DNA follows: TGCAGCGTAATAGCTACGGGTCGGCAAGAGACCCAGTACTTC. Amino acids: CSVIATGRQETQYF.